These 2 T cell receptor beta chains share one sample of origin, sequenced in a study of cytomegalovirus exposure and HLA in healthy donors. Primers for the PCR totalled 60 Vbeta and 13 Jbeta. The assay was immunoSEQ multiplex PCR, and TCRdb's table has in-frame clones only and misses some. The repertoire consists of 130,000 or so clones, with 81% occurring once and the leading ten covering roughly 2.2%. The specimen was PBMCs. The receptors derive from a woman aged 40 to 50 in good health and CMV-seronegative.

This chain joins TRBV5-6 and TRBJ1-6; perhaps TRBD1 as D (5 bases). Germline-derived CDR1 and CDR2 are SGHDT and YYEEEE. The CDR3 spans 15 residues. Trimming removed 2 bases at V and 7 bases at J, with 13 bases between. The CDR3 here is CASSLTGWANSPLHF. For the CDR3, the DNA is TGTGCCAGCAGCTTAACAGGATGGGCCAATTCACCCCTCCACTTT. The full variable domain, completed using reference TRBV5-6 and TRBJ1-6, is DAGVTQSPTHLIKTRGQQVTLRCSPKSGHDTVSWYQQALGQGPQFIFQYYEEEERQRGNFPDRFSGHQFPNYSSELNVNALLLGDSALYLCASSLTGWANSPLHFGNGTRLTVT.

The gene calls are TRBV10-2 and TRBJ1-2, with 8 bases aligning to TRBD1. V shed 2 bases and J 8 bases; nucleotides not matched to a gene: 13. CDR1 WSHSY and CDR2 SAAADI come from the germline V gene. This CDR3 spans 16 amino acids. The CDR3 spells CASSEGAGGIPRGYTF. CDR3 in DNA: TGCGCCAGCAGTGAGGGAGCAGGGGGCATTCCCCGGGGCTACACCTTC.